This T cell receptor (beta chain) came from a study of regulatory T cells in long-lasting Graves disease. Study-wide background: Treatment with antithyroid drugs for over 5 years, together with positive TSH receptor antibodies, meant persistent Graves' disease. Findings of the study overall: Persistent Graves' patients possessed reduced TCR diversity relative to recently diagnosed ones. Under persistent disease, TRBV28, TRBJ1-2 and TRBJ2-5 were used preferentially.

Germline V gene data show CDR1 as MNHEY and CDR2 as SMNVEV (reference sequence). The CDR3 contains 14 residues. V was trimmed by 1 base and J by 5 bases, leaving 11 bases between them. Worth noting for this clonotype: Its antigen is as yet unknown.

Time point indicated: persistent/refractory GD, antithyroid drugs over 5 years with positive TRAb. Preparation of the TCR library used RNA extracted from PBMCs. Construction of the TCR beta libraries employed iRepertoire HTBI primers in conjunction with Arm-PCR of CDR3 regions. Per the original methods: Spanning all samples, the identified segments comprised around 62 TRBV and around 13 TRBJ. Via MiXCR, TCRdb re-called the multiplex PCR reads, giving one row per CDR3 protein. The V and J calls here are based on TCRdb, not the publication. The sample lists approximately 690,000 distinct CDR3 sequences; approximately 29% were seen once.

Sequencing used peripheral blood mononuclear cells (PBMCs), obtained when the disease was refractory, from a patient treated with antithyroid drugs. The receptor was derived from a female donor with Graves disease. The chain joins TRBV27 to TRBJ1-2, with D possibly TRBD1 on 5 matching bases. In nucleotides, the CDR3 is TGTGCCAGCAGTTTATTCGGGGGTCGGTATGGCTACACCTTC. Its translation: CASSLFGGRYGYTF.